This entry concerns a single T cell receptor beta chain. It lacks a known antigen. It has no much larger one-base neighbor in the sample; base qualities were not kept. The data were produced on an Illumina NovaSeq 6000. cDNA libraries for TCRalpha and TCRbeta were prepared by 5'RACE using constant-segment primers, with sample barcodes and unique molecular identifiers added. Trizol reagent was used to extract RNA from every sample. Library amplification was performed in two PCR steps, and a second sample barcode and Illumina TruSeq adapters were introduced in the second step. Sequencing of the libraries was done on an Illumina NovaSeq, producing 2 x 150 bp paired-end reads. Per the source publication's procedure: The reads were demultiplexed and collapsed into UMI-guided consensus sequences using migec v1.2.7. With mixcr v2.1.11, UMI consensuses were aligned to TRA and TRB V and J templates and assembled into clonotypes. A clonotype was counted as expanded or contracted only if both edgeR and NoisET called the change significant, with noise models trained on biological replicates. For edgeR calls, the cutoffs were a false discovery rate-adjusted p below 0.01 and a log2 fold-change threshold of 1. As an exploratory analysis of dynamics, max-normalized trajectories of the 1000 most abundant clonotypes were examined by PCA with hierarchical clustering. Separately sequenced CD4+ and CD8+ repertoires were used to assign a CD4 or CD8 phenotype to each responding clone. TCRdb redid the processing of the public reads, applying fastp at Q25 and MiXCR, and retained in-frame beta chains. When rows share a CDR3 protein, they turn into one entry using the most common DNA and genes. None of the V and J calls come from the authors' own analysis; TCRdb made them. Counted in this sample were roughly 130,000 distinct CDR3 sequences; around 6.3% of them appeared once. The top ten constitute 2.2% of the sample.

The data originate from a study of T-cell memory formation after mild COVID-19 (dated by TCRdb to the early 2020s). Study-level background: TCR sequence clusters from the two donors were found to be largely donor specific. Two young, previously healthy adult volunteers, one female and one male, were included in the cohort. Longitudinal TCRalpha and TCRbeta repertoire sequencing tracked T-cell clones expanding and contracting after mild COVID-19 in two donors.

Trimming removed 2 bases from V and 5 bases from J; the gene matches leave 13 bases unexplained. The germline V gene sets CDR1 to MNHNS and CDR2 to SASEGT. The CDR3 contains 18 residues, cysteine and phenylalanine counted. The kept DNA is CDR3 alone, 54 bases in frame from the first base. PBMCs were isolated by Ficoll-Paque density gradient centrifugation. Study-wide findings and limitations: The study included only a couple of mild cases, and larger cohorts that include severe cases with pre-infection samples were judged to be necessary. Contracting CD4+ clones were located mainly in the CM and EM memory subsets, whereas CD8+ clones were found to be enriched in EMRA. Clones contracting from day 15 to 85 had balanced CD4/CD8 phenotypes, while a second wave expanding from day 15 to 37 was biased towards CD4+. The detection of some responding clones in pre-infection memory suggests that pre-existing cross-reactive memory T cells joined the SARS-CoV-2 response. SARS-CoV-2 specificity was not confirmed for the second-wave clones peaking on day 37.

The specimen was PBMCs or a T cell subset sorted from them (not recorded which). The chain was built from TRBV6-1 and TRBJ2-1, with 9 bases in between that match TRBD2. This clonotype was sampled from an adult woman who had mild COVID-19 (a few samples of this study predate the infection). The sample titles of this study are shuffled in the database, so cell type and time point are left out; the donor was told from shared clones. The sequence in DNA is TGTGCCAGCAGTGAATCTGGGTTCGCGGGGGGGCAGGACAATGAGCAGTTCTTC. Translated, this gives CASSESGFAGGQDNEQFF.